This T cell receptor beta chain was sequenced for a study of shared clonotypes between healthy human individuals. The CDR3 runs 14 residues. Germline CDR1 is MDHEN and CDR2 is SYDVKM. V trimming: 6 bases; J trimming: 5 bases; junction bases outside the gene matches: 6. The protocol was immunoSEQ multiplex PCR, while the TCRdb copy is restricted to in-frame clones and leaves out a portion. The profile shows 2 million or so clones, 95% of them singletons. General observations from the study: Sorted-subset sequencing, rarefaction showed, was incomplete despite large depth.

A note on this clone: Antigen specificity is unknown.

The sequenced material came from naive CD4+ T cells sorted from blood. Subset described: CD45RA+ positively selected. This clonotype was obtained from a man in his late teens or twenties in good health. The chain couples TRBV28 to TRBJ1-4; 7 nucleotides match TRBD1. The CDR3 region is CASRRPGQNEKLFF. CDR3 in DNA: TGTGCCAGCAGGCGCCCGGGACAGAATGAAAAACTGTTTTTT.